A single sample is the source of the 14 T cell receptor beta chains below, sequenced in a study of blood T cell repertoires in COVID-19. TCRdb keeps only in-frame clones here, not all; method: immunoSEQ multiplex PCR. This table has roughly 250,000 clones, roughly three quarters appearing once. The sequencing input was peripheral blood. The receptors derive from a woman in her thirties or forties with active or convalescent COVID-19.

The genes are TRBV12-3 or TRBV12-4 and TRBJ1-5; possible D gene TRBD1, 5 bases. The CDR3 length is 12 residues. With 6 bases removed from V and 7 bases from J, the gap between germline ends came to 10 bases. CDR3: CASRATGQPQHF. In DNA form, the CDR3 reads TGTGCCAGCAGGGCAACAGGACAGCCCCAGCATTTT.

This chain joins TRBV13 and TRBJ1-2; TRBD1 is a possible D gene (6 bases). Looked up from germline, CDR1 is PRHDT and CDR2 is FYEKMQ (reference sequence). The V end was cut by 8 bases, the J end by 7 bases, with 14 bases between. This CDR3 comprises 12 residues. As DNA, the CDR3 is TGTGCCAGCGGTACACAGGGTTTTGGCTACACCTTC. Translation: CASGTQGFGYTF.

For this clone: A much larger clone differs by one base, so this may be a read error. The chain links TRBV6-5 to TRBJ1-1; tentatively, D is TRBD1 (6 bases). The CDR3 totals 12 residues. CDR1 and CDR2 from the germline V gene are MNHEY and SVGAGI. V was clipped by 6 bases and J by 1 base, with 6 bases between them. CDR3 region: CASRTGNTEAFF. CDR3 coding DNA: TGTGCCAGCAGGACAGGGAACACTGAAGCTTTCTTT.

The rearrangement joins TRBV5-5 to TRBJ2-4; D is unresolved. The CDR3 totals 12 residues. V shed 4 bases and J shed 6 bases, with 8 bases lying between them. The germline CDR1 and CDR2 sequences are SGHKS and YYEKEE (reference sequence). The DNA for the CDR3 is TGTGCCAGCAGCCCCTCGTTAAACATTCAGTACTTC. Encoded protein: CASSPSLNIQYF.

This clone was counted between two and nine times. This chain joins TRBV3-1 (or the pseudogene TRBV3-2) and TRBJ2-7, with a weak D call TRBD2 (6 bases). The CDR3 is 15 residues long. Deletions cut 4 bases from V and 5 bases from J, with 18 bases between. Germline values: CDR1 LGHDT, CDR2 YNNKEL (reference sequence). CDR3 amino acids: CASSPSPGVPHEQYF. CDR3 DNA sequence: TGTGCCAGCAGCCCGTCCCCGGGGGTGCCCCACGAGCAGTACTTC.

In this sample, this clone turned up many times. This sequence joins TRBV4-1 and TRBJ2-1; 9 bases map to TRBD2. The CDR3 totals 17 residues. Germline CDR1 reads MGHRA; CDR2 reads YSYEKL. The J segment lost 2 bases and the V segment lost 4 bases, leaving 9 bases of the junction unmatched. The CDR3 coding sequence is TGCGCCAGCAGCCGAGGGGGACTAGCCCTCGCCTACAATGAGCAGTTCTTC. This encodes CASSRGGLALAYNEQFF.

V is TRBV5-1 and J is TRBJ2-3; D is possibly TRBD1 (6 bases). V was clipped by 4 bases and J by 0 bases, with 12 bases between them. The length of the CDR3 is 15 residues. In germline, CDR1 is SGHRS, CDR2 YFSETQ. This CDR3 is CASSPLGASTDTQYF. The CDR3 nucleotides are TGCGCCAGCAGCCCACTGGGGGCTAGCACAGATACGCAGTATTTT. Looking up the rest from reference TRBV5-1 and TRBJ2-3 gives the full variable domain: KAGVTQTPRYLIKTRGQQVTLSCSPISGHRSVSWYQQTPGQGLQFLFEYFSETQRNKGNFPGRFSGRQFSNSRSEMNVSTLELGDSALYLCASSPLGASTDTQYFGPGTRLTVL.

The chain joins TRBV5-1 to TRBJ1-4, with D perhaps matching TRBD1 (6 bases). The CDR3 covers 15 residues. Per germline, CDR1 SGHRS and CDR2 YFSETQ. The V gene lost 2 bases and the J gene lost 11 bases, with 19 bases spanning the gap. DNA for the CDR3: TGCGCCAGCAGCTTCCAGGGGCTAGAGGTGTGGAAACTGTTTTTT. Translation: CASSFQGLEVWKLFF.

The gene calls are TRBV7-2 and TRBJ2-1, with a possible D match to TRBD2 (5 bases). The CDR3 runs to 14 residues. Between the trimmed V and J ends, which lost 5 bases and 4 bases, there was a span of 12 bases. The germline V gene encodes CDR1 SGHTA and CDR2 FQGNSA. The CDR3 reads CASSRGWGYNEQFF. As DNA, the CDR3 is TGTGCCAGCAGCCGGGGTTGGGGATACAATGAGCAGTTCTTC.

The chain recombines TRBV12-3 or TRBV12-4 with TRBJ2-7; D is unresolved. The CDR3 has 13 residues. V was shortened by 6 bases and J by 2 bases, with 11 bases between the two germline ends. CDR3 loop: CASSSTPTYEQYF. The CDR3 DNA sequence: TGTGCCAGCAGCTCTACTCCTACCTACGAGCAGTACTTC.

In its sample, this clone was seen once. This sequence joins TRBV19 and TRBJ1-1; D not resolved. The CDR3 has 14 amino acids. V lost 2 bases to trimming and J lost 1 base, with 8 bases between them. CDR1 and CDR2 from the germline V gene are LNHDA and SQIVND (reference sequence). The CDR3 DNA follows: TGTGCCAGTAGTATAAACATCGCGAACACTGAAGCTTTCTTT. Translation: CASSINIANTEAFF.

The chain employs TRBV4-1 and TRBJ2-3; 8 positions match TRBD1. Unmatched junction bases numbered 13, after V lost 0 bases and J lost 8 bases. This CDR3 is 17 amino acids long. Germline values: CDR1 MGHRA, CDR2 YSYEKL. The CDR3 is CASSQDIRTGRGVTQYF. CDR3 DNA: TGCGCCAGCAGCCAAGATATCCGGACAGGGCGCGGTGTTACGCAGTATTTT.

The V and J genes are TRBV5-1 and TRBJ2-3; TRBD2 is a possible D gene (7 bases). V was trimmed by 5 bases and J by 0 bases, leaving 22 bases between them. This CDR3 is built from 18 residues. The germline V gene encodes CDR1 SGHRS and CDR2 YFSETQ. The CDR3, as DNA: TGCGCCAGCAGTCCAAATTCAAGGGGGGGCCCTAGCACAGATACGCAGTATTTT. Its translation is CASSPNSRGGPSTDTQYF.

This sequence joins TRBV2 and TRBJ1-5; no firm D call. The CDR3 covers 14 residues. The germline V and J ends were trimmed by 5 bases and 3 bases, with 11 bases remaining between them. CDR1 and CDR2 (germline): SNHLY, FYNNEI. The CDR3 coding sequence is TGTGCCAGCAGTAGGAGGAGGGCCAATCAGCCCCAGCATTTT. Translated, it gives CASSRRRANQPQHF.